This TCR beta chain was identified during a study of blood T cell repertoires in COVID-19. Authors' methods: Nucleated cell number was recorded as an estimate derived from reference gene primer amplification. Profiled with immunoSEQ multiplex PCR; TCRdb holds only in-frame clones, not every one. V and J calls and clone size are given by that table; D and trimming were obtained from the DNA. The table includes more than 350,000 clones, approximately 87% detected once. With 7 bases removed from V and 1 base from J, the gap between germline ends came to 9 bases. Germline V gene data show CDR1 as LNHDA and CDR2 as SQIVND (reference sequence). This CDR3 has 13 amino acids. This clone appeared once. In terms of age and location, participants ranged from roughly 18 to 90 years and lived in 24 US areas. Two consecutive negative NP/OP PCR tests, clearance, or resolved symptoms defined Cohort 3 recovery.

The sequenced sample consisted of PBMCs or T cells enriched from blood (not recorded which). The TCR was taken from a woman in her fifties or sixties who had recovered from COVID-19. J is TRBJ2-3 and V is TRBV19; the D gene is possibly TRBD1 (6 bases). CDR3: CASTEGGTDTQYF. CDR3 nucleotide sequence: TGTGCCAGTACCGAGGGGGGCACAGATACGCAGTATTTT.